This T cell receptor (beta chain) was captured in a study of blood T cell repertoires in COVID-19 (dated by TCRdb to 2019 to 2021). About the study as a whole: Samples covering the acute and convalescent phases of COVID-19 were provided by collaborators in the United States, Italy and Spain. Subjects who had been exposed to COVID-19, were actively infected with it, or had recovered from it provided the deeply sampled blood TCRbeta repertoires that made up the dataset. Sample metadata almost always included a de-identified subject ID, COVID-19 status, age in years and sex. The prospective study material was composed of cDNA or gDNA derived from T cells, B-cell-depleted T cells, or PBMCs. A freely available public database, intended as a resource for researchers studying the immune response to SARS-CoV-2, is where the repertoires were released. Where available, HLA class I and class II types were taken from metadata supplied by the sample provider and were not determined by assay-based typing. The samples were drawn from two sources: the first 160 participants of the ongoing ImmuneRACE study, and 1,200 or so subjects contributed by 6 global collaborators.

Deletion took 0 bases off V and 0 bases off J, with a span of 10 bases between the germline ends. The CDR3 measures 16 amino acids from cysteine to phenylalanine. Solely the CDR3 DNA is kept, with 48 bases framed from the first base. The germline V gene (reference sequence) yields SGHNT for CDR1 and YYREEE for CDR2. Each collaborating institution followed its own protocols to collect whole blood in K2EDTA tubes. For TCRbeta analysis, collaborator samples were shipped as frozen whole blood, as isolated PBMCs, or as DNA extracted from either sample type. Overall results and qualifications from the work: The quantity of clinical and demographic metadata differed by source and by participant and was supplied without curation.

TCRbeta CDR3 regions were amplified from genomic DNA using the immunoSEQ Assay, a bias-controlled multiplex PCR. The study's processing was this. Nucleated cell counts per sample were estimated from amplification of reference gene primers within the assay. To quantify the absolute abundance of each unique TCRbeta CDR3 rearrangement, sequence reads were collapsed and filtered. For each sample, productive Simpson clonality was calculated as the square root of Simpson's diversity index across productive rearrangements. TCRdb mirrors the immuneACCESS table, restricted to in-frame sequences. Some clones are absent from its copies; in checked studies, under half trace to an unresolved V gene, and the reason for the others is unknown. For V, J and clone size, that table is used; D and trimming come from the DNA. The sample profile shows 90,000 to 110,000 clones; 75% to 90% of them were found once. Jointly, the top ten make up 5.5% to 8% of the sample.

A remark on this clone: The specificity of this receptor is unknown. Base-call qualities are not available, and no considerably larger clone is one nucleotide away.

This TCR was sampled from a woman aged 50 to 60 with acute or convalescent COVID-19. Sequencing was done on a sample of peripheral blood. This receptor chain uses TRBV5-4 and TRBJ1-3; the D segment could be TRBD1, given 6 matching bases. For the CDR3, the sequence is CASSLGTADSGNTIYF. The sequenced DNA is TGTGCCAGCAGCTTGGGGACAGCCGACTCTGGAAACACCATATATTTT.